What follows are 7 T cell receptor beta chains derived from one specimen sequenced in a study of a mutant IDH1 vaccine in newly diagnosed glioma. The protocol was immunoSEQ multiplex PCR, while the TCRdb copy is restricted to in-frame clones and leaves out a portion. The sample holds about 50,000 clones; about 81% are singletons and the top ten take about 7.7%. Their recognized antigens are unknown. Time point specified: week 5, during vaccination. Each vaccine dose was 300 ug of mutant IDH1 20-mer peptide, with topical imiquimod. Sequencing was performed on PBMCs, taken from a glioma patient whose treatment included an IDH1 peptide vaccine. Receptors were obtained from a woman aged 50 to 65 with glioma.

The chain links TRBV7-9 to TRBJ2-7; 7 bases align to TRBD2. V dropped 11 bases and J dropped 2; count of bases not matched to a gene: 6. The CDR3 loop spans 12 amino acids. Germline V gene sequence: CDR1 SEHNR, CDR2 FQNEAQ (reference sequence). As DNA, the CDR3 is TGTGCCGGGGGGGAGGGAACCTACGAGCAGTACTTC. Its protein product is CAGGEGTYEQYF. Together with reference TRBV7-9 and TRBJ2-7, the CDR3 gives the full variable domain: DTGVSQNPRHKITKRGQNVTFRCDPISEHNRLYWYRQTLGQGPEFLTYFQNEAQLEKSRLLSDRFSAERPKGSFSTLEIQRTEQGDSAMYLCAGGEGTYEQYFGPGTRLTVT.

V gene TRBV18 combines with J gene TRBJ2-2; TRBD2 matches at 8 bases. The J segment lost 3 bases and the V segment lost 3 bases, leaving 3 bases of the junction unmatched. Germline V CDR1 and CDR2: KGHSH, LQKENI. CDR3 length equals 15 residues. The CDR3 nucleotides read TGTGCCAGCTCACCCCGGGGGGGTGACACCGGGGAGCTGTTTTTT. It codes for CASSPRGGDTGELFF. The entire variable domain, with the rest obtained from reference TRBV18 and TRBJ2-2, is as follows: NAGVMQNPRHLVRRRGQEARLRCSPMKGHSHVYWYRQLPEEGLKFMVYLQKENIIDESGMPKERFSAEFPKEGPSILRIQQVVRGDSAAYFCASSPRGGDTGELFFGEGSRLTVL.

This clone appeared a single time. V and J are TRBV18 and TRBJ2-5; D is ambiguous. Trimming took off 4 bases at V and 2 bases at J, with 5 bases between the two ends. CDR1 is KGHSH and CDR2 is LQKENI in the germline V gene. This CDR3 region has 12 residues. The CDR3 coding sequence is TGTGCCAGCTCACGCCCACAAGAGACCCAGTACTTC. The encoded protein is CASSRPQETQYF.

The CDR3 region is CASSYRTSRGSYTF. CDR3 nucleotides: TGTGCCAGCAGTTACCGGACCTCCCGTGGGAGCTACACCTTC. This sequence joins TRBV6-5 and TRBJ1-2; D not resolved. The CDR3 has 14 residues. Germline V CDR1 and CDR2: MNHEY, SVGAGI. The V gene lost 2 bases and the J gene lost 9 bases, with 16 bases spanning the gap.

This sequence joins TRBV5-1 and TRBJ1-2, with D perhaps matching TRBD1 (6 bases). The length of the CDR3 is 17 residues. From germline, CDR1 is SGHRS and CDR2 YFSETQ. V lost 4 bases, J lost 2 bases, and 21 bases lay in between. The CDR3 DNA follows: TGCGCCAGCAGCATTGACAGGATTGGTTCGGGGAACTATGGCTACACCTTC. It codes for CASSIDRIGSGNYGYTF.

Of note for this clone: A read error may account for a junction end that differs from germline. V gene TRBV7-9 combines with J gene TRBJ1-3, with no clear D. Germline CDR1 reads SEHNR; CDR2 reads FQNEAQ (reference sequence). This CDR3 has 14 residues. DNA of the CDR3: TGTGCCAGCAGTTTAGCCTCCCGCGTAGGCACCATATATTTT. It yields the protein CASSLASRVGTIYF.

This chain links TRBV19 with TRBJ2-5, with 10 bases lining up with TRBD1. Germline CDR1 reads LNHDA; CDR2 reads SQIVND (reference sequence). The CDR3 covers 14 residues. With V trimmed by 3 bases and J by 4 bases, 2 bases remained unmatched. The chain's CDR3 is CASSMDRGGETQYF. In DNA, the CDR3 is TGTGCCAGTAGTATGGACAGGGGGGGAGAGACCCAGTACTTC.